This entry lists 12 T cell receptor beta chains sequenced from one sample in a study of follicular helper T cells after annual influenza vaccination. This sample's time point: 2014-2015 season, pre-vaccination. Some clones are missing from TCRdb's copy, which holds only in-frame ones; the method was immunoSEQ multiplex PCR. The data hold roughly 27,000 clones, with approximately 80% observed a single time. This specimen consisted of CXCR5+ CD38- circulating T follicular helper cells from blood, obtained on the day of influenza vaccination. Described subset: circulating Tfh, non-naive CD4+CXCR5+PD-1+ (ICOS+CD38+ or ICOS-CD38-). These TCRs come from an adult who received the influenza vaccine.

The V gene is TRBV19, the J gene TRBJ2-4, with 11 bases fitting TRBD1. V trimming: 5 bases; J trimming: 6 bases; junction bases outside the gene matches: 3. Germline assignment: CDR1 LNHDA and CDR2 SQIVND (reference sequence). CDR3 length equals 14 residues. The CDR3 DNA is TGTGCCAGTAGTCCGGGGACAGGGGGAAACATTCAGTACTTC. Its protein product is CASSPGTGGNIQYF. The full variable domain, its missing parts supplied by reference TRBV19 and TRBJ2-4, is DGGITQSPKYLFRKEGQNVTLSCEQNLNHDAMYWYRQDPGQGLRLIYYSQIVNDFQKGDIAEGYSVSREKKESFPLTVTSAQKNPTAFYLCASSPGTGGNIQYFGAGTRLSVL.

The chain has TRBV18 and TRBJ2-1, with a weak D call TRBD2 (6 bases). The CDR3 is 20 residues long. V was clipped by 3 bases and J by 0 bases, with 24 bases between them. CDR1 KGHSH and CDR2 LQKENI come from the germline V gene. As DNA, the CDR3 is TGTGCCAGCTCACCCAGGCAGGGTGCGGGGACTCTAAGCTCCTACAATGAGCAGTTCTTC. Amino acids: CASSPRQGAGTLSSYNEQFF.

The gene calls are TRBV7-6 and TRBJ1-6; D gene uncertain. Germline V CDR1 and CDR2: SGHVS, FNYEAQ. V lost 1 base and J 1 base, leaving 5 bases between the germline ends. The CDR3 has 15 residues. The CDR3 sequence: CASSLGASYNSPLHF. CDR3 nucleotides: TGTGCCAGCAGCTTAGGGGCGTCCTATAATTCACCCCTCCACTTT.

This chain uses TRBV5-1 with TRBJ2-1, with 15 bases identical to TRBD2. The trim removed 4 bases at V and 9 bases at J, leaving 5 bases unmatched. The germline CDR1 and CDR2 sequences are SGHRS and YFSETQ. The CDR3 covers 15 residues. DNA for the CDR3: TGCGCCAGCAGCCCGGGACTAGCGGGAGGAGGTGAGCAGTTCTTC. Protein product: CASSPGLAGGGEQFF. The full variable domain, in which reference TRBV5-1 and TRBJ2-1 provide the parts outside the CDR3, is KAGVTQTPRYLIKTRGQQVTLSCSPISGHRSVSWYQQTPGQGLQFLFEYFSETQRNKGNFPGRFSGRQFSNSRSEMNVSTLELGDSALYLCASSPGLAGGGEQFFGPGTRLTVL.

V is TRBV2 and J is TRBJ2-7; 7 bases are shared with TRBD2. The CDR3 runs 13 residues. V lost 4 bases and J lost 7; bases outside the gene matches: 7. Per the germline V gene, CDR1 is SNHLY and CDR2 is FYNNEI. The CDR3 loop reads CASSATPGGEQYF. The CDR3 DNA follows: TGTGCCAGCAGTGCGACACCGGGGGGAGAGCAGTACTTC.

This clone has only one observation. V and J are TRBV4-2 and TRBJ2-3; TRBD2 matches 7 bases. V lost 6 bases to trimming and J lost 0 bases; unmatched junction nucleotides: 6. The V gene's germline CDR1 is LGHNA and CDR2 YNFKEQ. CDR3 length: 15 amino acids. The CDR3 DNA reads TGTGCCAGCAGTCTCAGCGGGGCCAGCACAGATACGCAGTATTTT. Amino acids: CASSLSGASTDTQYF.

J is TRBJ1-1 and V is TRBV7-9, with D possibly TRBD1 on 6 matching bases. Germline loops: CDR1 SEHNR, CDR2 FQNEAQ (reference sequence). V lost 1 base, J lost 5 bases, and 11 bases lay in between. The CDR3 is 14 residues long. The CDR3 sequence: CASSLEQGLTEAFF. Here the CDR3 DNA reads TGTGCCAGCAGCTTAGAGCAGGGGCTAACTGAAGCTTTCTTT.

This chain uses TRBV9 with TRBJ2-1, with TRBD2 matching 7 bases. Trimming took 0 bases from V and 4 from J; bases not matched to a gene: 13. This CDR3 is 18 amino acids long. In germline, CDR1 is SGDLS, CDR2 YYNGEE. CDR3 nucleotide sequence: TGTGCCAGCAGCGTAGACGGGGGTGGCGGGGGAGTTTACAATGAGCAGTTCTTC. This gives the protein CASSVDGGGGGVYNEQFF.

This clone appeared a single time. The J gene is TRBJ2-5, the V gene TRBV29-1, with D perhaps TRBD1 (5 bases). Germline lookup yields CDR1 SQVTM and CDR2 ANQGSEA. V shed 6 bases and J shed 5 bases, with 10 bases lying between them. The CDR3 totals 11 residues. The CDR3 DNA is TGCAGCGTCATCAGGGTGGAGACCCAGTACTTC. Its protein product is CSVIRVETQYF.

The chain couples TRBV6-6 to TRBJ2-5; 8 bases are shared with TRBD2. The DNA matches TRBJ2-7 better at its end, which makes the J call doubtful. Germline loops: CDR1 MNHNY, CDR2 SVGAGI (reference sequence). This CDR3 region has 13 residues. CDR3 in amino acids: CASSGVAGGEQYF. The CDR3 nucleotides read TGTGCCAGCTCCGGGGTTGCGGGAGGCGAGCAGTACTTC.

This chain links TRBV4-1 with TRBJ1-5, with 7 bases fitting TRBD1. Germline CDR1 MGHRA, CDR2 YSYEKL. The CDR3 covers 17 residues. V dropped 0 bases and J dropped 6; count of bases not matched to a gene: 11. The CDR3 coding sequence is TGCGCCAGCAGCCAAGATGCAGAGGGGGCGGCGAGTCAGCCCCAGCATTTT. It translates to CASSQDAEGAASQPQHF.

This rearrangement joins TRBV6-1 to TRBJ1-4; possibly TRBD1 for D (6 bases). Germline-derived CDR1 and CDR2 are MNHNS and SASEGT. The ends were cut back, 6 bases at V and 5 bases at J, with 16 bases in the middle. The CDR3 has 15 residues. CDR3 loop: CASSPIGGRNEKLFF. The CDR3 nucleotides are TGTGCCAGCAGCCCCATCGGGGGGCGGAATGAAAAACTGTTTTTT.